Listed below are T cell receptor beta chains from one sample, sequenced in a study of esophageal squamous cell carcinoma under preoperative chemotherapy. From the PCR reads, TCRdb called clonotypes with MiXCR, one entry per CDR3 protein. The table includes about 30,000 distinct CDR3 sequences, roughly half detected once. This material was collected from a patient given preoperative chemotherapy. The receptor set was obtained from a human donor with esophageal squamous cell carcinoma. The donor label of this sample is uncertain. Both conserved end residues are part of each CDR3. Fields, in order: clone size, V gene, J gene, D gene, CDR3 protein, CDR3 DNA. D genes are given only for firm matches. Clone sizes are given selectively: once, few, many, or a class where the clone is expanded.

>NA|TRBV7-3|TRBJ2-6|NA
CASSFTGPCANVQTF
TGTGCCAGCAGCTTCACAGGTCCTTGCGCCAACGTGCAGACCTTC
>NA|TRBV7-6|TRBJ2-5|NA
CAAGSGGRGPDTQYF
TGTGCCGCGGGGTCCGGGGGCAGGGGCCCAGATACCCAGTACTTC
>NA|TRBV7-8|TRBJ2-3|TRBD2
CASRTGGECGTDTQYF
TGTGCCAGCCGCACCGGGGGGGAGTGTGGCACAGATACGCAGTATTTT
>NA|TRBV12-3/TRBV12-4|TRBJ2-7|TRBD2
CASSRTSAYEQYF
TGTGCCAGCAGCCGCACTAGCGCCTACGAGCAGTACTTC
>NA|TRBV7-2|TRBJ2-3|TRBD2
CACRPQGGRGKDIQYF
TGTGCCTGCCGCCCCCAGGGAGGGAGAGGGAAAGATATTCAGTATTTT
>many|TRBV6-6|TRBJ1-1|NA
CASSWGARGTEAFF
TGTGCCAGCAGTTGGGGGGCGCGGGGCACTGAAGCTTTCTTT
>NA|TRBV7-6|TRBJ2-3|NA
CARGRDGTDTDTQYF
TGTGCTAGGGGGCGCGACGGGACTGACACAGATACCCAGTACTTT
>few|TRBV5-4|TRBJ2-2|NA
CASSLGSSTGELFF
TGTGCCAGCAGCTTGGGTAGCAGTACCGGGGAGCTGTTTTTT
>few|TRBV20-1|TRBJ2-7|NA
CSASRALGDEQYF
TGCAGTGCTAGTAGGGCCCTTGGGGACGAGCAGTACTTC
>NA|TRBV7-6|TRBJ2-3|NA
CARGPGGGARDTQYF
TGTGCCAGGGGGCCCGGGGGCGGGGCTCGGGATACGCAGTATTTC
>once|TRBV12-3/TRBV12-4|TRBJ2-3|TRBD2
CASSREVRSETQYF
TGTGCCAGCAGCCGGGAGGTGAGATCAGAGACGCAGTACTTT
>NA|TRBV12-3/TRBV12-4|TRBJ2-5|NA
CARRGHGRRDIQYF
TGTGCGAGGCGCGGACACGGTCGGCGGGACATCCAGTACTTC
>NA|TRBV7-6|TRBJ2-7|NA
CASSMDLAHHEQYF
TGTGCCAGCAGTATGGATCTAGCTCACCACGAGCAGTACTTC
>many|TRBV7-9|TRBJ2-3|TRBD2
CASSPLAGGRSTDTQYF
TGTGCCAGCAGCCCTTTAGCGGGAGGACGCAGCACAGATACGCAGTATTTT
>NA|TRBV11-2|TRBJ2-7|TRBD2
CASRVAGGCEADTQYF
TGTGCCAGCCGCGTAGCGGGAGGGTGTGAGGCAGACACGCAGTACTTC
>NA|TRBV7-3|TRBJ2-3|NA
CASSLWPGATDMQYF
TGTGCCAGCAGCTTATGGCCGGGAGCCACAGATATGCAGTACTTT
>few|TRBV27|TRBJ2-1|NA
CTSSLPSRDSDEQFF
TGCACCAGCAGTTTACCCTCCCGGGATTCGGATGAGCAGTTCTTC
>NA|TRBV6-1|TRBJ2-5|TRBD1
CASSKNRGQETQYF
TGTGCCAGCAGTAAAAACAGGGGGCAAGAGACCCAGTACTTC
>once|TRBV7-2|TRBJ2-3|NA
CATRRGSTDTQYF
TGTGCCACCAGGAGGGGCTCCACAGATACGCAGTACTTT
>few|TRBV7-2|TRBJ2-5|NA
CASSPPGTEETQYF
TGTGCCAGCAGCCCACCCGGGACCGAGGAGACCCAGTACTTC
>NA|TRBV5-1|TRBJ2-3|TRBD2
CASSSSGRTDTQYF
TGCGCCAGCAGCTCTAGCGGGAGGACAGATACGCAGTATTTT
>NA|TRBV7-8|TRBJ2-2|NA
CASTLPGDIGELFF
TGTGCCAGCACCTTGCCGGGGGACATCGGGGAGCTGTTTTTT